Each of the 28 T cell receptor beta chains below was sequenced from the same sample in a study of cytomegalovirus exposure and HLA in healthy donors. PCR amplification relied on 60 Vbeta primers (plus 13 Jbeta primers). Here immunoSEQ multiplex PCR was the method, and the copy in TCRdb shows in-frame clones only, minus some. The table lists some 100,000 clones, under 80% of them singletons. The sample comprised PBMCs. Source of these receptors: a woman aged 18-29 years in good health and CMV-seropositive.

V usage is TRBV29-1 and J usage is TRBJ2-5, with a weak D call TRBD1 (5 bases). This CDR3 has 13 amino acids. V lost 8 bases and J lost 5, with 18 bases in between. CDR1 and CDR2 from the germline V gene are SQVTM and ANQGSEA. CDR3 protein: CSHLTPGQETQYF. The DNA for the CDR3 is TGCAGCCATTTAACCCCAGGGCAGGAGACCCAGTACTTC.

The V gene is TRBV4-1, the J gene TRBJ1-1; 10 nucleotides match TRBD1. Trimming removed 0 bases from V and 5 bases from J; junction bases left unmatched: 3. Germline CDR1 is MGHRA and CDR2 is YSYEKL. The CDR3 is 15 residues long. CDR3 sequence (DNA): TGCGCCAGCAGCCAAGATGGACAGGGGGGGACTGAAGCTTTCTTT. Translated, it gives CASSQDGQGGTEAFF.

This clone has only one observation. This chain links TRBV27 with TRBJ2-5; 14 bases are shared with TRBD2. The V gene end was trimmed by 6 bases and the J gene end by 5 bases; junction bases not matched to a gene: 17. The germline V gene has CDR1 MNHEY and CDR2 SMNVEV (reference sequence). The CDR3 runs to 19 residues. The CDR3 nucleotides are TGTGCCAGCAGCCGAGGCCCGGGACTAGCGGGAGTAATCGGGGAGACCCAGTACTTC. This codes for CASSRGPGLAGVIGETQYF.

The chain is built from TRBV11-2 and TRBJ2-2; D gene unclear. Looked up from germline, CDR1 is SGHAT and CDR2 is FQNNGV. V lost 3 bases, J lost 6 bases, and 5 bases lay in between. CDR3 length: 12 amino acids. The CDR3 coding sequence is TGTGCCAGCAGCTTCCAGGCCGGGGAGCTGTTTTTT. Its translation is CASSFQAGELFF.

DNA of the CDR3: TGTGCCAGCAGGCCAACTAGCGGGTCCTACAATGAGCAGTTCTTC. This encodes CASRPTSGSYNEQFF. The V and J genes are TRBV7-8 and TRBJ2-1; TRBD2 matches 9 bases. This CDR3 has 15 residues. The V gene's germline CDR1 is SGHVS and CDR2 FQNEAQ. Germline trimming cut 6 bases from V and 1 base from J; bases unmatched to any gene: 4.

DNA of the CDR3: TGTGCCAGCAGCTTAGTAGGGGACTATAATCAGCCCCAGCATTTT. It yields the protein CASSLVGDYNQPQHF. The rearrangement joins TRBV7-2 to TRBJ1-5, with D possibly matching TRBD1 (5 bases). V gave up 1 base and J gave up 4 bases, with 11 bases separating them. The CDR3 has 15 amino acids. CDR1 SGHTA and CDR2 FQGNSA come from the germline V gene.

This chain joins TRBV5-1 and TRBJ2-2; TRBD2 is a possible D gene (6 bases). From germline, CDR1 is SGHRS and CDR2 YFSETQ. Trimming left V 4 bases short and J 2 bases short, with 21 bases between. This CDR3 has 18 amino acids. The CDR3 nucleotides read TGCGCCAGCAGCAAAGCCCCCGGGACTCTTCAAAACACCGGGGAGCTGTTTTTT. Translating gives CASSKAPGTLQNTGELFF. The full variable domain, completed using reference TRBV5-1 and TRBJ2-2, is KAGVTQTPRYLIKTRGQQVTLSCSPISGHRSVSWYQQTPGQGLQFLFEYFSETQRNKGNFPGRFSGRQFSNSRSEMNVSTLELGDSALYLCASSKAPGTLQNTGELFFGEGSRLTVL.

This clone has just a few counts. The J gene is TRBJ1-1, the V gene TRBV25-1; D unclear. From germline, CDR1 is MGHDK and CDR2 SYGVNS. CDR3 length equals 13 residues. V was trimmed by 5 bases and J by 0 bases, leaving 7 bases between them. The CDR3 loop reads CASSTQMNTEAFF. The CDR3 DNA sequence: TGTGCCAGCAGTACCCAGATGAACACTGAAGCTTTCTTT.

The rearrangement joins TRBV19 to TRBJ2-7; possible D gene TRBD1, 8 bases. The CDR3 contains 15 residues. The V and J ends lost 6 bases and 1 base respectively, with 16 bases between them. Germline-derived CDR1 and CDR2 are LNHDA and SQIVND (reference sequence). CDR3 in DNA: TGTGCCAGTAGCATCGGACAGGGAGGGTCCTACGAGCAGTACTTC. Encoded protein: CASSIGQGGSYEQYF.

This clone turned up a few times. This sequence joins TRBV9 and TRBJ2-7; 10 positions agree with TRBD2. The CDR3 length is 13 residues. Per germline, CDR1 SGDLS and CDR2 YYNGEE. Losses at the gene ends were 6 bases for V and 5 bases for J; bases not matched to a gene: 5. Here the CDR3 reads CASTLAGVHEQYF. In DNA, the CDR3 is TGTGCCAGCACCCTAGCGGGAGTCCACGAGCAGTACTTC.

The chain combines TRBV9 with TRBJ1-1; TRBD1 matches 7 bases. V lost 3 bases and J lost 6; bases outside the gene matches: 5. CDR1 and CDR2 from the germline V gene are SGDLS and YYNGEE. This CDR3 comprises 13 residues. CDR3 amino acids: CASSGRGKPEAFF. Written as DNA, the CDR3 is TGTGCCAGCAGCGGCAGGGGGAAGCCTGAAGCTTTCTTT.

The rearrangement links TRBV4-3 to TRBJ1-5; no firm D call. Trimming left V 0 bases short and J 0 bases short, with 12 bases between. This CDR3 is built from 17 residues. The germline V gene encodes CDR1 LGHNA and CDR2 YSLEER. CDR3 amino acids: CASSQDYQDYSNQPQHF. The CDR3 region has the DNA TGCGCCAGCAGCCAAGACTACCAGGATTATAGCAATCAGCCCCAGCATTTT.

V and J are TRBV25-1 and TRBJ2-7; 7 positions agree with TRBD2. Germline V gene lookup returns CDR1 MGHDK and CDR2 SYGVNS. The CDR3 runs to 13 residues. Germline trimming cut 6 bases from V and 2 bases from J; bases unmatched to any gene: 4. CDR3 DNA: TGTGCCAGCAGCGGGGGGTTCACCTACGAGCAGTACTTC. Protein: CASSGGFTYEQYF.

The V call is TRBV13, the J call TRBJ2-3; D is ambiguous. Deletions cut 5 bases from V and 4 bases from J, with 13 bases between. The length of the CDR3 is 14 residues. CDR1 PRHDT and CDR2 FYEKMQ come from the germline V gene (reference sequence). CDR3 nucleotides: TGTGCCAGCAGCCCCTATGGTGTGTCAGATACGCAGTATTTT. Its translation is CASSPYGVSDTQYF.

The CDR3 DNA is TGTGCCAGCAGTGAACGCGGGACGTCGTACGAGCAGTACTTC. It specifies CASSERGTSYEQYF. The chain couples TRBV2 to TRBJ2-7, with a weak D call TRBD2 (6 bases). The germline gives CDR1 SNHLY, CDR2 FYNNEI. V dropped 2 bases and J dropped 4 bases, with 12 bases sitting between them. This CDR3 has 14 residues.

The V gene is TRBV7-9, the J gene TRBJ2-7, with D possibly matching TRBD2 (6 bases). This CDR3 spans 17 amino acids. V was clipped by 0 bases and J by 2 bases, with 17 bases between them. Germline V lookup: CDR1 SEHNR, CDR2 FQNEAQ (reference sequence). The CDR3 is CASSLATTGTQTYEQYF. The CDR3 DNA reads TGTGCCAGCAGCTTAGCGACTACCGGGACTCAAACCTACGAGCAGTACTTC. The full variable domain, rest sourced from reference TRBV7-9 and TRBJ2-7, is DTGVSQNPRHKITKRGQNVTFRCDPISEHNRLYWYRQTLGQGPEFLTYFQNEAQLEKSRLLSDRFSAERPKGSFSTLEIQRTEQGDSAMYLCASSLATTGTQTYEQYFGPGTRLTVT.

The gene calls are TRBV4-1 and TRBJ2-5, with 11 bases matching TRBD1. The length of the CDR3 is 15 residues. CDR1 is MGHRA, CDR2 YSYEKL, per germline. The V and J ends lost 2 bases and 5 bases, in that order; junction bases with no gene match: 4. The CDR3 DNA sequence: TGCGCCAGCAGCCAACTCGGGACAGGGGGGGAGACCCAGTACTTC. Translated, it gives CASSQLGTGGETQYF.

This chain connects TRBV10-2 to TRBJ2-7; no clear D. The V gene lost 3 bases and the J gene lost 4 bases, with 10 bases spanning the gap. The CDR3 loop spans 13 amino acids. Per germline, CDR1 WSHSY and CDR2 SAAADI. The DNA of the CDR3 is TGCGCCAGCAGTGAACTCGAAGATTACGAGCAGTACTTC. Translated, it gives CASSELEDYEQYF.

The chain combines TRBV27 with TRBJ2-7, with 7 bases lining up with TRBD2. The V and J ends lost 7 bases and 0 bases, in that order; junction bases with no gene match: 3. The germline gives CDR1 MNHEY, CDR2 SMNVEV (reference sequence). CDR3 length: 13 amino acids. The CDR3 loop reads CASKRGSSYEQYF. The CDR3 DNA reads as TGTGCCAGCAAGCGGGGCAGCTCCTACGAGCAGTACTTC.

The chain's CDR3 is CASSRTLGGLAKETQYF. Written as DNA, the CDR3 is TGTGCCAGCAGCCGAACTCTCGGCGGACTAGCGAAGGAGACCCAGTACTTC. This chain joins TRBV14 and TRBJ2-5, with 9 bases that match TRBD2. Germline lookup yields CDR1 SGHDN and CDR2 FVKESK. The CDR3 is 17 residues long. V shed 4 bases, J shed 5 bases, and the junction held 14 bases outside the gene matches.

The CDR3 DNA is TGTGCCAGCAGTTTATCCCGGGATATACGGTACAATGAGCAGTTCTTC. Its protein is CASSLSRDIRYNEQFF. This chain uses TRBV27 with TRBJ2-1; TRBD2 might be the D (5 bases). This CDR3 contains 16 residues. In germline, CDR1 is MNHEY, CDR2 SMNVEV (reference sequence). V was cut by 0 bases and J by 4 bases, with 13 bases left in between.

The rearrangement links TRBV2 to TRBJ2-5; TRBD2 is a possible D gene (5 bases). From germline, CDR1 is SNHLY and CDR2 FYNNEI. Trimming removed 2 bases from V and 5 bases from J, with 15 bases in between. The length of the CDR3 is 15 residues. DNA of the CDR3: TGTGCCAGCAGTGAATGGAGCGGACCAGAGGAGACCCAGTACTTC. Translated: CASSEWSGPEETQYF.

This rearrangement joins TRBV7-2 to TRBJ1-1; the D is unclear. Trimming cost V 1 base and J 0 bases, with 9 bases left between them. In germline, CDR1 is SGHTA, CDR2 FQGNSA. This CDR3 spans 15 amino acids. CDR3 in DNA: TGTGCCAGCAGCTTAGTTGACACGCTGAACACTGAAGCTTTCTTT. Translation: CASSLVDTLNTEAFF. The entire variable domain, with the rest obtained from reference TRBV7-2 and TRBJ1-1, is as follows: GAGVSQSPSNKVTEKGKDVELRCDPISGHTALYWYRQSLGQGLEFLIYFQGNSAPDKSGLPSDRFSAERTGGSVSTLTIQRTQQEDSAVYLCASSLVDTLNTEAFFGQGTRLTVV.

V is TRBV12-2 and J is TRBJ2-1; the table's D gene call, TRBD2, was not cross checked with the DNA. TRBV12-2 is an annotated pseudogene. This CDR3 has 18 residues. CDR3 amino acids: CASRLRSGPLASGNEQFF. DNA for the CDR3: TGTGCAAGTCGCTTAAGATCAGGCCCACTAGCGTCGGGCAATGAGCAGTTCTTC.

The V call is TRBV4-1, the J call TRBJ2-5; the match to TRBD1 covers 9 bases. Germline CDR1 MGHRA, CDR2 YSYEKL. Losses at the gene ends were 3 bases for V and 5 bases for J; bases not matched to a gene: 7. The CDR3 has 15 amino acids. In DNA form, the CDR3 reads TGCGCCAGCAGCCAGCCTACAGGGGGCAGGGAGACCCAGTACTTC. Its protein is CASSQPTGGRETQYF.

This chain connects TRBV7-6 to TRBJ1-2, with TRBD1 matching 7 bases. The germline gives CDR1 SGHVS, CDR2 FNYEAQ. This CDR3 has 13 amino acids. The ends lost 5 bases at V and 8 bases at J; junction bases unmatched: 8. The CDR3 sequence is CASSPGTAEGYTF. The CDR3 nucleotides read TGTGCCAGCAGCCCAGGGACAGCAGAAGGCTACACCTTC.

The CDR3 loop is CASSLLTGGRDEQFF. As DNA, the CDR3 is TGTGCCAGCAGTTTGTTGACGGGAGGGCGGGATGAGCAGTTCTTC. The rearrangement uses TRBV28 and TRBJ2-1, with 8 bases matching TRBD2. This CDR3 is built from 15 residues. The germline CDR1 and CDR2 sequences are MDHEN and SYDVKM. Trimming removed 3 bases from V and 8 bases from J; junction bases left unmatched: 9. The variable domain in full, with the rest retrieved from reference TRBV28 and TRBJ2-1, is DVKVTQSSRYLVKRTGEKVFLECVQDMDHENMFWYRQDPGLGLRLIYFSYDVKMKEKGDIPEGYSVSREKKERFSLILESASTNQTSMYLCASSLLTGGRDEQFFGPGTRLTVL.

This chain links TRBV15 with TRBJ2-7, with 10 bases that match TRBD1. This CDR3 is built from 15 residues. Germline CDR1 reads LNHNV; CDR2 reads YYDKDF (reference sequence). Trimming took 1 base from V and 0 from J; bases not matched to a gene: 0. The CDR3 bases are TGTGCCACCAGCAGAGGGACAGGGGGCTCCTACGAGCAGTACTTC. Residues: CATSRGTGGSYEQYF.